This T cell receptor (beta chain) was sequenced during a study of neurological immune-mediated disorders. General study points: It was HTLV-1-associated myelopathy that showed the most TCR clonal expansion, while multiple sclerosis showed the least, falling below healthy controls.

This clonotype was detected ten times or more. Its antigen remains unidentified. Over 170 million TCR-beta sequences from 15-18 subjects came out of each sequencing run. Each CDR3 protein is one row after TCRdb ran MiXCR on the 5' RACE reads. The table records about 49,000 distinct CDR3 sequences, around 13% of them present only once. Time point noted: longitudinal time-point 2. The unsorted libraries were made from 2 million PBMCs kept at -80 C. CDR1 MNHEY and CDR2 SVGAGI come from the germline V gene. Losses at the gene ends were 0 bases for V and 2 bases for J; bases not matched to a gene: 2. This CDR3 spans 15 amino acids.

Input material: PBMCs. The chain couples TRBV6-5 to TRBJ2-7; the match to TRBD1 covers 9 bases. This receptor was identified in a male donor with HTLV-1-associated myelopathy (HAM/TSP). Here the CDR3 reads CASSYSGTGTYEQYF. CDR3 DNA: TGTGCCAGCAGTTACTCCGGGACAGGGACCTACGAGCAGTACTTC.